The 11 T cell receptor beta chains listed next were all sequenced from one sample in a study of persistence of HIV-infected CD4 T cells. Their target antigens are unknown. Anti-CD3/anti-CD28 beads served as a nonspecific positive control stimulus. Sorting selected CD4+ T cells upregulating both CD40 ligand and CD69. The libraries were made with immunoSEQ version 4 in survey mode. Sequencing was performed with immunoSEQ multiplex PCR; in TCRdb, only in-frame clones are kept and a portion is missing. The sample records some 50,000 clones, 85% to 90% being singletons. The sequencing here drew on CD4+ T cells sorted from PBMCs after roughly 18-hour stimulation, taken from a patient who received antiretroviral therapy. Every receptor here comes from an adult woman with HIV who was CMV-seropositive.

The chain uses TRBV7-3 and TRBJ2-1; D unclear. The CDR3 is made up of 14 amino acids. V lost 5 bases and J 2 bases, leaving 10 bases between the germline ends. The germline V gene has CDR1 SGHTA and CDR2 FQGTGA. The CDR3 reads CASSPGTTYNEQFF. CDR3 nucleotide sequence: TGTGCCAGCAGCCCCGGAACGACCTACAATGAGCAGTTCTTC.

This clone was observed a handful of times. The chain uses TRBV4-1 and TRBJ2-3; TRBD1 aligns across 7 bases. Trimming at V came to 0 bases and at J to 1 base, leaving 1 base not matched to a gene. Germline lookup yields CDR1 MGHRA and CDR2 YSYEKL. The CDR3 is 15 residues long. The CDR3 protein is CASSQEGQRTDTQYF. The CDR3 bases are TGCGCCAGCAGCCAAGAGGGACAGCGCACAGATACGCAGTATTTT.

CDR3 in DNA: TGTGCCAGCAGTTTAGGCGGGAGGGGAGGCAATCAGCCCCAGCATTTT. Translating it yields CASSLGGRGGNQPQHF. This chain links TRBV28 with TRBJ1-5, with D perhaps TRBD1 (5 bases). CDR3 length: 16 amino acids. The V end was cut by 2 bases, the J end by 2 bases, with 13 bases between. The germline V gene has CDR1 MDHEN and CDR2 SYDVKM. The whole variable domain, filled in from reference TRBV28 and TRBJ1-5, reads DVKVTQSSRYLVKRTGEKVFLECVQDMDHENMFWYRQDPGLGLRLIYFSYDVKMKEKGDIPEGYSVSREKKERFSLILESASTNQTSMYLCASSLGGRGGNQPQHFGDGTRLSIL.

Here the CDR3 DNA reads TGTGCCAGCAGCTTGAGGGGAGATTGGGAGACCCAGTACTTC. It yields the protein CASSLRGDWETQYF. This chain connects TRBV5-4 to TRBJ2-5; D might be TRBD1 or TRBD2, each matching 5 bases. Germline V gives CDR1 SGHNT, CDR2 YYREEE (reference sequence). Trimming pared 1 base from V and 5 bases from J, leaving 12 bases between. The CDR3 has 14 amino acids.

The V and J genes are TRBV19 and TRBJ1-2; D not certain. This CDR3 region has 14 residues. CDR1 LNHDA and CDR2 SQIVND come from the germline V gene (reference sequence). Trimming removed 2 bases from V and 2 bases from J, with 9 bases in between. In nucleotides, the CDR3 is TGTGCCAGTAGTATATACGACGGAAACTATGGCTACACCTTC. This sequence encodes CASSIYDGNYGYTF.

This sequence joins TRBV30 and TRBJ2-7; 8 bases are a match to TRBD1. The junction had 3 bases not matched to a gene; V was cut back by 4 bases and J by 4 bases. The CDR3 loop spans 12 amino acids. Germline V gives CDR1 GTSNPN, CDR2 SVGIG (reference sequence). The CDR3: CAWTQGAYEQYF. The CDR3 nucleotides are TGTGCCTGGACTCAGGGGGCGTACGAGCAGTACTTC.

V usage is TRBV10-3 and J usage is TRBJ1-4; 7 bases align to TRBD1. Germline V lookup: CDR1 ENHRY, CDR2 SYGVKD. V was pared by 0 bases and J by 5 bases, with 6 bases of the junction left unmatched. The CDR3 loop spans 16 amino acids. The CDR3 region has the DNA TGTGCCATCAGTGAGTCGGGAGGGGGCGTGAATGAAAAACTGTTTTTT. This gives the protein CAISESGGGVNEKLFF.

Only one count was recorded for this clone. This rearrangement joins TRBV2 to TRBJ1-2; the match to TRBD1 covers 9 bases. Germline V CDR1 and CDR2: SNHLY, FYNNEI. V lost 5 bases, J lost 8 bases, and 6 bases stayed unmatched. CDR3 length: 13 residues. The CDR3 is CASSLQGAKGYTF. As DNA, the CDR3 is TGTGCCAGCAGTTTACAGGGGGCGAAGGGCTACACCTTC. The complete variable domain, with remaining parts taken from reference TRBV2 and TRBJ1-2, reads EPEVTQTPSHQVTQMGQEVILRCVPISNHLYFYWYRQILGQKVEFLVSFYNNEISEKSEIFDDQFSVERPDGSNFTLKIRSTKLEDSAMYFCASSLQGAKGYTFGSGTRLTVV.

This chain's CDR3 is CASSKITSGGAVGTGELFF. CDR3 in DNA: TGTGCCAGCAGCAAAATAACTAGCGGGGGGGCCGTAGGCACCGGGGAGCTGTTTTTT. The V gene is TRBV21-1, the J gene TRBJ2-2; the table's D call of TRBD2 was not tested on the DNA. TRBV21-1 is a pseudogene locus. CDR3 length: 19 amino acids.

The chain joins TRBV7-2 to TRBJ2-2, with TRBD1 as a possible D gene (6 bases). CDR3 length: 15 amino acids. The V end was cut by 3 bases, the J end by 6 bases, with 14 bases between. Germline V gives CDR1 SGHTA, CDR2 FQGNSA. DNA of the CDR3: TGTGCCAGCAGCTTCGGGACAAGCCGGTCCGGGGAGCTGTTTTTT. Amino acids: CASSFGTSRSGELFF.

The gene calls are TRBV3-1 (or the pseudogene TRBV3-2) and TRBJ2-3; TRBD2 aligns across 8 bases. The V and J ends lost 2 bases and 10 bases, in that order; junction bases with no gene match: 11. In germline, CDR1 is LGHDT, CDR2 YNNKEL (reference sequence). The CDR3 has 15 amino acids. CDR3 DNA sequence: TGTGCCAGCAGCCAAAATACCGTCAGCGGGAGCGCGCAGTATTTT. Amino acids: CASSQNTVSGSAQYF.